These 14 T cell receptor beta chains were all obtained from the same sample, sequenced in a study of blood T cell repertoires in COVID-19. This table comes from immunoSEQ multiplex PCR, and its TCRdb copy is limited to in-frame clones, with some not included. The table includes about 120,000 clones, about four fifths detected once. The sequenced material came from peripheral blood. The receptors originated from a human donor in a cohort sampled during active COVID-19.

In its sample, this clone was seen once. The J gene is TRBJ2-5, the V gene TRBV19; 9 nucleotides align to TRBD1. The CDR3 contains 16 residues. In germline, CDR1 is LNHDA, CDR2 SQIVND (reference sequence). V lost 3 bases to trimming and J lost 6 bases; unmatched junction nucleotides: 11. The CDR3 DNA sequence: TGTGCCAGTAGTATTAGTGACAGGGGGTCCATTAAGACCCAGTACTTC. Translation: CASSISDRGSIKTQYF.

This clone was detected only a few times. This chain joins TRBV5-4 and TRBJ1-3; 8 nucleotides align to TRBD1. The CDR3 consists of 15 residues. The germline gives CDR1 SGHNT, CDR2 YYREEE (reference sequence). J lost 2 bases, V lost 5 bases, and 6 bases had no gene match. CDR3 nucleotides: TGTGCCAGCAGACAACAGGGGGGGACTGGAAACACCATATATTTT. It codes for CASRQQGGTGNTIYF.

The V gene is TRBV7-2, the J gene TRBJ2-1; the D gene is possibly TRBD1 (6 bases). Germline CDR1 reads SGHTA; CDR2 reads FQGNSA. The CDR3 extends over 15 amino acids. V was shortened by 5 bases and J by 4 bases, with 15 bases between the two germline ends. CDR3 sequence: CASSPGMGAYNEQFF. CDR3 nucleotide sequence: TGTGCCAGCAGCCCTGGGATGGGGGCGTACAATGAGCAGTTCTTC.

The V gene is TRBV7-9, the J gene TRBJ1-2; D is uncertain. The CDR3 covers 15 residues. The V gene lost 0 bases and the J gene lost 5 bases, with 13 bases spanning the gap. From germline, CDR1 is SEHNR and CDR2 FQNEAQ (reference sequence). The CDR3 DNA sequence: TGTGCCAGCAGCTTAGCGCGGCAGATTGGGTATGGCTACACCTTC. Protein: CASSLARQIGYGYTF.

The chain carries TRBV19 and TRBJ1-1; 9 bases match TRBD1. V shed 7 bases and J 5 bases; nucleotides not matched to a gene: 17. Germline values: CDR1 LNHDA, CDR2 SQIVND (reference sequence). The CDR3 is made up of 17 amino acids. The CDR3 nucleotides read TGTGCCAGTAATGTCCCTGCACAGGGGGCCGTATTGACTGAAGCTTTCTTT. This codes for CASNVPAQGAVLTEAFF. The complete variable domain, with remaining parts taken from reference TRBV19 and TRBJ1-1, reads DGGITQSPKYLFRKEGQNVTLSCEQNLNHDAMYWYRQDPGQGLRLIYYSQIVNDFQKGDIAEGYSVSREKKESFPLTVTSAQKNPTAFYLCASNVPAQGAVLTEAFFGQGTRLTVV.

The chain has TRBV5-1 and TRBJ1-1; a weak D match, TRBD1 (5 bases). V was pared by 4 bases and J by 0 bases, with 10 bases between. In germline, CDR1 is SGHRS, CDR2 YFSETQ. The CDR3 covers 14 residues. The CDR3 bases are TGCGCCAGCAGCAGAGTGACAGTGAACACTGAAGCTTTCTTT. As protein: CASSRVTVNTEAFF. The variable domain in full, completed from reference TRBV5-1 and TRBJ1-1, reads KAGVTQTPRYLIKTRGQQVTLSCSPISGHRSVSWYQQTPGQGLQFLFEYFSETQRNKGNFPGRFSGRQFSNSRSEMNVSTLELGDSALYLCASSRVTVNTEAFFGQGTRLTVV.

The chain uses TRBV6-6 and TRBJ2-4; TRBD1 aligns across 8 bases. The germline CDR1 and CDR2 sequences are MNHNY and SVGAGI (reference sequence). The CDR3 loop spans 16 amino acids. The trim removed 5 bases at V and 0 bases at J, leaving 6 bases unmatched. CDR3 bases: TGTGCCAGCAGTGGACAGGGAGTTATAGCCAAAAACATTCAGTACTTC. Residues: CASSGQGVIAKNIQYF.

The chain joins TRBV4-2 to TRBJ2-5, with 8 positions matching TRBD2. The CDR3 loop spans 15 amino acids. CDR1 LGHNA and CDR2 YNFKEQ come from the germline V gene. V trimming: 2 bases; J trimming: 5 bases; junction bases outside the gene matches: 7. The CDR3 DNA follows: TGTGCCAGCAGCCAAACTAGCGGCCTGTTCGAGACCCAGTACTTC. Translated, it gives CASSQTSGLFETQYF.

The rearrangement joins TRBV7-9 to TRBJ2-2, with TRBD2 identical over 9 bases. V gave up 5 bases and J gave up 4 bases; unmatched junction bases: 8. This CDR3 is built from 16 residues. Per germline, CDR1 SEHNR and CDR2 FQNEAQ (reference sequence). CDR3 protein: CASSHSGTSRTGELFF. In nucleotides, the CDR3 is TGTGCCAGCAGCCACAGCGGGACTAGCCGCACCGGGGAGCTGTTTTTT.

The J gene is TRBJ2-1, the V gene TRBV5-1; D perhaps matches TRBD1 (5 bases). Germline V gives CDR1 SGHRS, CDR2 YFSETQ. V was trimmed by 0 bases and J by 4 bases, leaving 11 bases between them. The CDR3 covers 15 residues. In nucleotides, the CDR3 is TGCGCCAGCAGCTTGGCCCAGGGAAAATACAATGAGCAGTTCTTC. This encodes CASSLAQGKYNEQFF.

The V call is TRBV6-6, the J call TRBJ1-5; 8 nucleotides agree with TRBD1. Per the germline V gene, CDR1 is MNHNY and CDR2 is SVGAGI (reference sequence). V was clipped by 5 bases and J by 7 bases; unmatched bases: 13. The CDR3 runs to 16 residues. This CDR3 reads CASSRGGQEMRQPQHF. CDR3 sequence (DNA): TGTGCCAGCAGTAGAGGGGGACAGGAAATGAGGCAGCCCCAGCATTTT.

This chain connects TRBV18 to TRBJ2-7; no clear D. V lost 3 bases to trimming and J lost 0 bases, with 12 bases between them. The CDR3 runs 15 residues. CDR1 is KGHSH and CDR2 is LQKENI in the germline V gene. The CDR3: CASSPPSGFSYEQYF. The CDR3 nucleotides read TGTGCCAGCTCACCCCCGTCAGGATTCTCCTACGAGCAGTACTTC. Full variable domain (missing parts from reference TRBV18 and TRBJ2-7): NAGVMQNPRHLVRRRGQEARLRCSPMKGHSHVYWYRQLPEEGLKFMVYLQKENIIDESGMPKERFSAEFPKEGPSILRIQQVVRGDSAAYFCASSPPSGFSYEQYFGPGTRLTVT.

V is TRBV6-2 or TRBV6-3 and J is TRBJ2-1, with TRBD2 matching over 9 bases. The germline V gene has CDR1 MNHEY and CDR2 SVGEGT. After removal of 0 bases from V and 15 bases from J, the junction contained 3 bases not matched to a gene. The CDR3 loop spans 12 amino acids. The CDR3 is CASSYSRGGMFF. The DNA for the CDR3 is TGTGCCAGCAGTTACTCGCGGGGGGGAATGTTCTTC.

The chain carries TRBV28 and TRBJ2-7; TRBD2 is a possible D gene (6 bases). In germline, CDR1 is MDHEN, CDR2 SYDVKM. The V and J ends lost 3 bases and 3 bases respectively, with 18 bases between them. This CDR3 has 16 residues. The CDR3 reads CASSLGGDRDGYEQYF. The CDR3 DNA reads TGTGCCAGCAGTTTGGGGGGAGACCGGGACGGCTACGAGCAGTACTTC. The complete variable domain, with remaining parts taken from reference TRBV28 and TRBJ2-7, reads DVKVTQSSRYLVKRTGEKVFLECVQDMDHENMFWYRQDPGLGLRLIYFSYDVKMKEKGDIPEGYSVSREKKERFSLILESASTNQTSMYLCASSLGGDRDGYEQYFGPGTRLTVT.